Shown below are 3 T cell receptor beta chains from a single sample sequenced in a study of cytomegalovirus exposure and HLA in healthy donors. PCR used 60 Vbeta primers and 13 Jbeta primers. Profiled with immunoSEQ multiplex PCR; TCRdb holds only in-frame clones, not every one. The sample lists about 100,000 clones; roughly 75% were seen once. The sample was PBMCs. These TCRs come from a woman aged 40 to 49 in good health and CMV-seronegative.

This clone was recorded only once. The rearrangement links TRBV29-1 to TRBJ2-2, with 11 positions matching TRBD2. Per germline, CDR1 SQVTM and CDR2 ANQGSEA. This CDR3 has 16 residues. V trimming: 6 bases; J trimming: 3 bases; junction bases outside the gene matches: 9. This chain's CDR3 is CSVDSGRGRHTGELFF. In DNA, the CDR3 is TGCAGCGTGGATAGCGGGAGGGGTCGTCACACCGGGGAGCTGTTTTTT.

This chain joins TRBV9 and TRBJ2-5; D possibly corresponds to TRBD2 (6 bases). Germline CDR1 SGDLS, CDR2 YYNGEE. The CDR3 length is 14 residues. Trimming removed 1 base at V and 7 bases at J, with 14 bases between. DNA of the CDR3: TGTGCCAGCAGCGTACAGTCCTGGGGGGTGACCCAGTACTTC. This encodes CASSVQSWGVTQYF.

The chain joins TRBV6-6 to TRBJ2-7, with D possibly being TRBD1 (6 bases). The CDR3 is 12 amino acids. Germline V gene lookup returns CDR1 MNHNY and CDR2 SVGAGI (reference sequence). V was trimmed by 11 bases and J by 5 bases, leaving 16 bases between them. The CDR3 reads CAEGETLDEQYF. In DNA, the CDR3 is TGTGCCGAGGGGGAAACTCTGGACGAGCAGTACTTC.